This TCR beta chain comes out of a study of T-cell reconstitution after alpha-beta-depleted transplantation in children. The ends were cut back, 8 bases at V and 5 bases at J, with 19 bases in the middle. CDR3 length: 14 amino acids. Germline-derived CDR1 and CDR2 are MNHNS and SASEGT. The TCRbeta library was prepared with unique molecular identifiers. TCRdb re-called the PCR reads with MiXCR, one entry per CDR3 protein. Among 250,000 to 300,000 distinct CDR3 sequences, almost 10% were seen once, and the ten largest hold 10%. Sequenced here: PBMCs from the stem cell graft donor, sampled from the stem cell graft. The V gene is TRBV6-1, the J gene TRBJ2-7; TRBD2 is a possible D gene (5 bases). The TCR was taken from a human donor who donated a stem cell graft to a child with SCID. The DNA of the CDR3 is TGTGCCAGCTCAAGGACTGCCGTGGTCCACGAGCAGTACTTC. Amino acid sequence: CASSRTAVVHEQYF.